This TCR beta chain appears in the sequencing data of a study of radiotherapy plus CTLA-4 blockade in lung cancer (dated 2018 in TCRdb). For the wider study: Objective responses were observed in about 17% of enrolled patients, and disease control was achieved in less than 40%.

In this study, focal radiation therapy paired with CTLA-4 blockade (ipilimumab) was tested in patients who had chemo-refractory metastatic non-small-cell lung cancer. The study at large found these results: After treatment with radiotherapy and ipilimumab, TCR clones that originated in tumors expanded in peripheral blood. The strongest predictors of response were reported to be early dynamic shifts in blood T cell clones along with a rise in serum interferon-beta following radiation.

CDR1 and CDR2 are read off the germline V gene as MDHEN and SYDVKM. Measured from the cysteine to the phenylalanine, the CDR3 is 15 residues long. Of the read, only the CDR3 DNA is kept; its 45 bases are in frame from base 1. Germline trimming amounts to 2 bases on V and 2 bases on J, with 5 as the count of junction bases outside the gene matches. As regards this clone: Its antigen remains undetermined. No clone much larger than this one lies a single base away; base qualities are absent.

The protocol used for the library was the immunoSEQ multiplex PCR assay. Imported from immuneACCESS, the table was reduced by TCRdb to in-frame sequences with V and J called. These copies leave out some clones; in studies compared against another copy, an unresolved V gene accounts for under half, and the cause of the remainder is not known. Across this sample there are more than 75,000 clones, with roughly 85% seen only once. Clones ranked in the top ten supply 20% to 30% of the sample. Recombination joined TRBV28 with TRBJ2-5; 7 junctional bases match TRBD2. Sequencing was performed on peripheral blood, taken from a patient treated with radiotherapy plus ipilimumab. This sequence originates from a human donor with non-small cell lung cancer that progressed on radiotherapy plus ipilimumab. The CDR3 here reads CASSLSGGGQETQYF. The base sequence is TGTGCCAGCAGTTTAAGTGGGGGGGGGCAAGAGACCCAGTACTTC.